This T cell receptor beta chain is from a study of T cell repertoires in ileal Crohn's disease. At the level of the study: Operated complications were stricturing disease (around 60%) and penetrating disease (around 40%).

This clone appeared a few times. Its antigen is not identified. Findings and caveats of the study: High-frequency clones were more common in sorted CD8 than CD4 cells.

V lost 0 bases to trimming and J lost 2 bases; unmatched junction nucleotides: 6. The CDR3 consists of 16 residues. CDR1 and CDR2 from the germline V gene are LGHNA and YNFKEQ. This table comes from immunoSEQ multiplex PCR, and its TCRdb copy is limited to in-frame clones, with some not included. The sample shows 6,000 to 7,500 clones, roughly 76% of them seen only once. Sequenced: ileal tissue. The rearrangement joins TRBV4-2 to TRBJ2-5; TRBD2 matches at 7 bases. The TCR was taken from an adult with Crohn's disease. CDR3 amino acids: CASSQDPAGSQETQYF. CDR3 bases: TGTGCCAGCAGCCAAGACCCAGCGGGAAGTCAAGAGACCCAGTACTTC.